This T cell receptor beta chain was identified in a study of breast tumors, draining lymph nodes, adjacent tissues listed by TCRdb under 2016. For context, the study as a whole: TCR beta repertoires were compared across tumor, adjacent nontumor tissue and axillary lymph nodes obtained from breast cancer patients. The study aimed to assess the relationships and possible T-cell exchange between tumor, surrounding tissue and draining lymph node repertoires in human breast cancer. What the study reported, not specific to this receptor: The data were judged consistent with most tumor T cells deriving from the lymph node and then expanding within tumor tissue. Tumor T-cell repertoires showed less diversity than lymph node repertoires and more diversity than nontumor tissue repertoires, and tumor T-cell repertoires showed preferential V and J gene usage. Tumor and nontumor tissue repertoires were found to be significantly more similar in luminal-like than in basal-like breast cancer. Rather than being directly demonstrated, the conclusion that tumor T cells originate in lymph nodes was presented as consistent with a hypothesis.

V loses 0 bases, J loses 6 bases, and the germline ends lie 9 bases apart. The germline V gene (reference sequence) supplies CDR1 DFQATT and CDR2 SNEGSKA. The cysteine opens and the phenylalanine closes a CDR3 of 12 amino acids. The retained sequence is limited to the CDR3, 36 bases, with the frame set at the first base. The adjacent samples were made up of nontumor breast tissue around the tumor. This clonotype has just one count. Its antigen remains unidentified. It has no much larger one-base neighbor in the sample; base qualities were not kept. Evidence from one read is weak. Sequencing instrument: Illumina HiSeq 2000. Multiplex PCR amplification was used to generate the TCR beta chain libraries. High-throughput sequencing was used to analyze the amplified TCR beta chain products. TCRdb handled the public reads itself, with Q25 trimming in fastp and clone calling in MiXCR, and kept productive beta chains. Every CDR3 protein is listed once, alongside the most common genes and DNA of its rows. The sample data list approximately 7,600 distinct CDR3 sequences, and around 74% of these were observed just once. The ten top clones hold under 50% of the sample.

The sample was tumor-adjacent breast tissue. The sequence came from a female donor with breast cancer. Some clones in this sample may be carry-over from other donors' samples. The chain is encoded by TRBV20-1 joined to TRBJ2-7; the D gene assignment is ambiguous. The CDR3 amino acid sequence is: CSARESPSEQYF. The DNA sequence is TGCAGTGCTAGAGAGTCCCCCAGCGAGCAGTACTTC.